This T cell receptor (beta chain) stems from a study of T cell repertoires in cytomegalovirus infection. Study as a whole: Carrying CMV and the relevant HLA type showed in public TCR beta signatures. Regarding the study as a whole: There were HLA-C-restricted CMV-specific TCR beta clonotypes dominating the ex vivo response.

Trimming took off 5 bases at V and 2 bases at J, with 24 bases between the two ends. Germline loops: CDR1 SGHTA, CDR2 FQGNSA. CDR3 length equals 19 residues. As concerns this clonotype: Its antigen is unidentified.

TCRdb independently ran MiXCR on the reads; one entry per CDR3 protein. The table shows a few hundred thousand distinct CDR3 sequences, with under 45% occurring only once. The material was cultured PBMCs, obtained from culture after CMV antigen stimulation. The gene calls are TRBV7-2 and TRBJ1-4; D unresolved. The source is a human donor in good health (CMV status not recorded). Some clones in this sample may be carry-over from other donors' samples. The CDR3 here is CASSNQQRVGSPTNEKLFF. CDR3 coding DNA: TGTGCCAGCAGCAACCAACAACGGGTGGGGTCACCGACTAATGAAAAACTGTTTTTT. The entire variable domain, with the rest obtained from reference TRBV7-2 and TRBJ1-4, is as follows: GAGVSQSPSNKVTEKGKDVELRCDPISGHTALYWYRQSLGQGLEFLIYFQGNSAPDKSGLPSDRFSAERTGGSVSTLTIQRTQQEDSAVYLCASSNQQRVGSPTNEKLFFGSGTQLSVL.